Following are 4 T cell receptor beta chains from one sample sequenced in a study of T cell responses to AZD1222 COVID-19 vaccine. The table came from immunoSEQ multiplex PCR; TCRdb's copy has only in-frame clones and leaves some out. The sample contains roughly 80,000 clones, about 87% of which appear only once. The input for sequencing was peripheral blood, taken on day 0 of AZD1222 vaccination. These receptors all stem from an adult in good health.

This rearrangement joins TRBV2 to TRBJ1-2; D ambiguous. Germline CDR1 and CDR2: SNHLY and FYNNEI. The germline V and J ends were trimmed by 1 base and 4 bases, with 7 bases remaining between them. The CDR3 runs to 13 residues. The CDR3 loop is CASSEETSYGYTF. DNA of the CDR3: TGTGCCAGCAGTGAAGAGACAAGCTATGGCTACACCTTC.

The chain couples TRBV4-3 to TRBJ1-2; weak D call: TRBD1 (6 bases). CDR1 LGHNA and CDR2 YSLEER come from the germline V gene. V was shortened by 0 bases and J by 2 bases, with 13 bases between the two germline ends. The CDR3 loop spans 16 amino acids. The CDR3 nucleotides read TGCGCCAGCAGCCAAGATCTACAGGGAGAGAACTATGGCTACACCTTC. Encoded protein: CASSQDLQGENYGYTF.

The chain combines TRBV19 with TRBJ1-6; no clear D gene. Germline CDR1 reads LNHDA; CDR2 reads SQIVND (reference sequence). The CDR3 spans 14 residues. Trimming removed 3 bases from V and 7 bases from J, with 10 bases in between. The CDR3 spells CASSIGSANSPLHF. The CDR3 coding sequence is TGTGCCAGTAGTATCGGTTCGGCAAATTCACCCCTCCACTTT.

The rearrangement uses TRBV7-9 and TRBJ2-7; D is ambiguous. Germline CDR1 is SEHNR and CDR2 is FQNEAQ (reference sequence). This CDR3 is built from 15 residues. V shed 2 bases and J shed 3 bases, with 14 bases lying between them. CDR3 sequence reads: CASSLSKGTYYEQYF. CDR3 in DNA: TGTGCCAGCAGCTTATCAAAGGGAACCTACTACGAGCAGTACTTC.